A selection of T cell receptor beta chains follows, all from one sample in a study of T cell repertoires in cytomegalovirus infection. Via MiXCR, TCRdb re-called the reads, giving one row per CDR3 protein. The table shows 700,000 to 950,000 distinct CDR3 sequences, with 30% to 35% occurring only once. These TCRs are of unknown antigen specificity. The sequencing here drew on cultured CD8+ T cells from PBMCs, taken from culture after CMV antigen stimulation. The source of these receptors is a human donor in good health (CMV status not recorded). Some clones in this sample may be carry-over from other donors' samples. CDR3s include the opening cysteine and the closing phenylalanine or tryptophan. A D gene is named only where the DNA matches it firmly. Some rows mark clone size as missing; the rest say once, few, many or name a class of expanded clone.

cdr3_nt: TGTGCCAGCAGGGAGGCCACGGGGGAAGAGACCCAGTACTTC
cdr3_aa: CASREATGEETQYF
clone_size: .
d_call: .
v_call: TRBV7-3
j_call: TRBJ2-5
cdr3_length: 14

cdr3_nt: TGTGCCAGCAGTTACCTCATCAGGGGTGGCAATCAGCCCCAGCATTTT
cdr3_aa: CASSYLIRGGNQPQHF
clone_size: .
d_call: .
v_call: TRBV6-2/TRBV6-3
j_call: TRBJ1-5
cdr3_length: 16

cdr3_nt: TGTGCCAGCAGCTTACGCATACTAGCGGGGGGGCCGGAGACCCAGTACTTC
cdr3_aa: CASSLRILAGGPETQYF
clone_size: few
d_call: TRBD2
v_call: TRBV7-2
j_call: TRBJ2-5
cdr3_length: 17

cdr3_nt: TGTGCCAGCAGGAAGGGGAGGCCAACAGATACGCAGTATTTT
cdr3_aa: CASRKGRPTDTQYF
clone_size: few
d_call: .
v_call: TRBV7-9
j_call: TRBJ2-3
cdr3_length: 14

cdr3_nt: TGTGCCAGCAGCTTCCTTGAGCTAGCGGACCCCCGAGAGACCCAGTACTTC
cdr3_aa: CASSFLELADPRETQYF
clone_size: .
d_call: TRBD2
v_call: TRBV7-9
j_call: TRBJ2-5
cdr3_length: 17

cdr3_nt: TGTGTCAGCAGCTTAGAGGGCCCCAGCAATCAGCCCCAGCATTTT
cdr3_aa: CVSSLEGPSNQPQHF
clone_size: .
d_call: .
v_call: TRBV7-8
j_call: TRBJ1-5
cdr3_length: 15

cdr3_nt: TGTGCCAGCAGCTTACCTGGGGGGAATCAGCCCCAGCATTTT
cdr3_aa: CASSLPGGNQPQHF
clone_size: many
d_call: .
v_call: TRBV7-9
j_call: TRBJ1-5
cdr3_length: 14

cdr3_nt: TGTGCCAGCAGCTCCCATATTGCAAAAACTAATGAAAAACTGTTTTTT
cdr3_aa: CASSSHIAKTNEKLFF
clone_size: .
d_call: .
v_call: TRBV5-5
j_call: TRBJ1-4
cdr3_length: 16

cdr3_nt: TGTGCCAGCAGTTTTGGATTCGGAAACACCATATATTTT
cdr3_aa: CASSFGFGNTIYF
clone_size: few
d_call: .
v_call: TRBV27
j_call: TRBJ1-3
cdr3_length: 13

cdr3_nt: TGTGCCAGCAGCTCGACAAGGGAGGATGAAAAACTGTTTTTT
cdr3_aa: CASSSTREDEKLFF
clone_size: few
d_call: .
v_call: TRBV7-9
j_call: TRBJ1-4
cdr3_length: 14

cdr3_nt: TGTGCCAGCAGTTTACGGCTAAGAATAACAATGAATTACAATGAGCAGTTCTTC
cdr3_aa: CASSLRLRITMNYNEQFF
clone_size: many
d_call: .
v_call: TRBV12-3/TRBV12-4
j_call: TRBJ2-1
cdr3_length: 18

cdr3_nt: TGTGCCAGCAGTGAACGGAGGGCCTCTCGTGATGAGCAGTTCTTC
cdr3_aa: CASSERRASRDEQFF
clone_size: few
d_call: .
v_call: TRBV6-1
j_call: TRBJ2-1
cdr3_length: 15

cdr3_nt: TGTGCCAGCAGACTTGGCGGCCTTAACACTGAAGCTTTCTTT
cdr3_aa: CASRLGGLNTEAFF
clone_size: many
d_call: .
v_call: TRBV7-2
j_call: TRBJ1-1
cdr3_length: 14

cdr3_nt: TGTGCCAGCAGCCCGCAACCGGGACTAGCGGCCAACAATGAGCAGTTCTTC
cdr3_aa: CASSPQPGLAANNEQFF
clone_size: .
d_call: TRBD2
v_call: TRBV3-1
j_call: TRBJ2-1
cdr3_length: 17

cdr3_nt: TGTGCCAGCACCCCGAGGGGGGCGATGGGCTACACCTTC
cdr3_aa: CASTPRGAMGYTF
clone_size: .
d_call: .
v_call: TRBV12-3/TRBV12-4
j_call: TRBJ1-2
cdr3_length: 13

cdr3_nt: TGTGCCAGCAGCTTAGAGGGAAGAACGGGCTACACCTTC
cdr3_aa: CASSLEGRTGYTF
clone_size: few
d_call: .
v_call: TRBV7-3
j_call: TRBJ1-2
cdr3_length: 13

cdr3_nt: TGCAGTGCTAGATCTATCCCGGGACCCACTGAAGCTTTCTTT
cdr3_aa: CSARSIPGPTEAFF
clone_size: .
d_call: .
v_call: TRBV20-1
j_call: TRBJ1-1
cdr3_length: 14

cdr3_nt: TGTGCCAGCAGCTTTGGGATGACCACCTTC
cdr3_aa: CASSFGMTTF
clone_size: .
d_call: .
v_call: TRBV7-9
j_call: TRBJ1-2
cdr3_length: 10

cdr3_nt: TGTGCCAGCAGTTCATGGGGCCCTAACACAGATACGCAGTATTTT
cdr3_aa: CASSSWGPNTDTQYF
clone_size: once
d_call: .
v_call: TRBV7-4
j_call: TRBJ2-3
cdr3_length: 15

cdr3_nt: TGTGCCAGCAGCTTCCTCACCTACAGGTCCAATGAGCAGTTCTTC
cdr3_aa: CASSFLTYRSNEQFF
clone_size: once
d_call: .
v_call: TRBV7-9
j_call: TRBJ2-1
cdr3_length: 15

cdr3_nt: TGTGCCATCAGGGATGGGCCCAACTATGGCTACACCTTC
cdr3_aa: CAIRDGPNYGYTF
clone_size: .
d_call: .
v_call: TRBV10-3
j_call: TRBJ1-2
cdr3_length: 13

cdr3_nt: TGTGCCAGCAGTGGGGGGTCCTATGGAGACTACGAGCAGTACTTC
cdr3_aa: CASSGGSYGDYEQYF
clone_size: few
d_call: .
v_call: TRBV6-1
j_call: TRBJ2-7
cdr3_length: 15

cdr3_nt: TGTGCCAGCAGCACCGACAGGTCAGGCTACGAGCAGTACTTC
cdr3_aa: CASSTDRSGYEQYF
clone_size: .
d_call: .
v_call: TRBV5-4
j_call: TRBJ2-7
cdr3_length: 14

cdr3_nt: TGCGCCAGCAGCCAAGATGGGAGGGGGGCGTATAATGAGCAGTTCTTC
cdr3_aa: CASSQDGRGAYNEQFF
clone_size: few
d_call: .
v_call: TRBV4-1
j_call: TRBJ2-1
cdr3_length: 16

cdr3_nt: TGTGCCAGCAGTGAATACCCCACCGGGGAGCTGTTTTTT
cdr3_aa: CASSEYPTGELFF
clone_size: .
d_call: .
v_call: TRBV25-1
j_call: TRBJ2-2
cdr3_length: 13

cdr3_nt: TGCAGTGCTAGAGATTGGTCAGGGAAGACAGATACGCAGTATTTT
cdr3_aa: CSARDWSGKTDTQYF
clone_size: once
d_call: .
v_call: TRBV20-1
j_call: TRBJ2-3
cdr3_length: 15

cdr3_nt: TGTGCCAGCAGTTCCCAGGGCAAAACGTACGAGCAGTACTTC
cdr3_aa: CASSSQGKTYEQYF
clone_size: few
d_call: .
v_call: TRBV6-5
j_call: TRBJ2-7
cdr3_length: 14

cdr3_nt: TGTGCCAGCAGCTCAATCGAATACAGGGAAAGTACGCACCATAGCAATCAGCCCCAGCATTTT
cdr3_aa: CASSSIEYRESTHHSNQPQHF
clone_size: many
d_call: .
v_call: TRBV7-6
j_call: TRBJ1-5
cdr3_length: 21

cdr3_nt: TGTGCCAGCAGTCCATGGACTAGCGGGGGAATGGCGACAGATACGCAGTATTTT
cdr3_aa: CASSPWTSGGMATDTQYF
clone_size: .
d_call: TRBD2
v_call: TRBV27
j_call: TRBJ2-3
cdr3_length: 18

cdr3_nt: TGTGCCAGCAGCTTGGCCAAGGAGGGGAACACCGGGGAGCTGTTTTTT
cdr3_aa: CASSLAKEGNTGELFF
clone_size: .
d_call: .
v_call: TRBV5-6
j_call: TRBJ2-2
cdr3_length: 16

cdr3_nt: TGTGCCAGCAGCTTAAGGGGGGCAACGTACTACGAGCAGTACTTC
cdr3_aa: CASSLRGATYYEQYF
clone_size: few
d_call: .
v_call: TRBV11-1
j_call: TRBJ2-7
cdr3_length: 15

cdr3_nt: TGTGCCAGCAGTGGGCTACAGGGGGGCTACAATGAGCAGTTCTTC
cdr3_aa: CASSGLQGGYNEQFF
clone_size: .
d_call: TRBD1
v_call: TRBV6-5
j_call: TRBJ2-1
cdr3_length: 15

cdr3_nt: TGTGCCAGCAGTTTAGCTTTACAGGGCGCCCTCCAAGAGACCCAGTACTTC
cdr3_aa: CASSLALQGALQETQYF
clone_size: .
d_call: .
v_call: TRBV12-3/TRBV12-4
j_call: TRBJ2-5
cdr3_length: 17